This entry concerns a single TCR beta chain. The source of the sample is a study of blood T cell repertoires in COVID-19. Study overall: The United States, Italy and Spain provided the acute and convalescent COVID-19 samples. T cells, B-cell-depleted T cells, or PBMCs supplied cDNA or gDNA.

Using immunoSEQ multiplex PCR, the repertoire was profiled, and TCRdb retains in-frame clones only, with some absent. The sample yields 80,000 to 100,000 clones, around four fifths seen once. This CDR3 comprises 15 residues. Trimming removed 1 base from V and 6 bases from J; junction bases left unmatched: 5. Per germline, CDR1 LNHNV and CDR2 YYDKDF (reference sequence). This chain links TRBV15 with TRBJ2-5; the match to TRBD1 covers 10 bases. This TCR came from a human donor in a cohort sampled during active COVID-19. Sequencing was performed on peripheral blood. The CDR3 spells CATSRVVGQGKTQYF. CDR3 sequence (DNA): TGTGCCACCAGCAGAGTTGTGGGACAGGGGAAGACCCAGTACTTC.